These 6 T cell receptor beta chains came from one sample sequenced in a study of cytomegalovirus exposure and HLA in healthy donors. Both 60 Vbeta primers and 13 Jbeta primers went into the PCR. Clones were sequenced by immunoSEQ multiplex PCR, and TCRdb holds only the in-frame ones, with some missing. This table holds about 120,000 clones, roughly four fifths found once. The sample was PBMCs. The source of these receptors is a woman aged 30 to 39 in good health and CMV-seropositive.

The rearrangement uses TRBV7-9 and TRBJ1-2; maybe TRBD1 (5 bases). Germline V gives CDR1 SEHNR, CDR2 FQNEAQ (reference sequence). The CDR3 contains 15 residues. V lost 2 bases and J 0 bases, leaving 10 bases between the germline ends. The CDR3 loop is CASSLNRRANYGYTF. The CDR3 DNA reads as TGTGCCAGCAGCTTAAACAGGAGAGCTAACTATGGCTACACCTTC. The whole variable domain, filled in from reference TRBV7-9 and TRBJ1-2, reads DTGVSQNPRHKITKRGQNVTFRCDPISEHNRLYWYRQTLGQGPEFLTYFQNEAQLEKSRLLSDRFSAERPKGSFSTLEIQRTEQGDSAMYLCASSLNRRANYGYTFGSGTRLTVV.

This chain links TRBV5-4 with TRBJ1-6; a weak D match, TRBD1 (6 bases). CDR3 length: 14 residues. Germline V gene data show CDR1 as SGHNT and CDR2 as YYREEE (reference sequence). V was pared by 4 bases and J by 10 bases, with 15 bases between. This CDR3 is CASSPSGDRSPLHF. CDR3 coding DNA: TGTGCCAGCAGCCCATCAGGGGATAGATCACCCCTCCACTTT.

The rearrangement links TRBV19 to TRBJ1-5, with 10 bases aligning to TRBD1. The ends lost 6 bases at V and 1 base at J; junction bases unmatched: 3. This CDR3 is 15 amino acids long. Germline CDR1 reads LNHDA; CDR2 reads SQIVND (reference sequence). This CDR3 is CASRRQGASNQPQHF. The CDR3, as DNA: TGTGCCAGTAGGAGACAGGGGGCGAGCAATCAGCCCCAGCATTTT.

The table lists this clone with a few counts. The chain uses TRBV2 and TRBJ2-3; D unresolved. Germline V gives CDR1 SNHLY, CDR2 FYNNEI. Trimming took off 6 bases at V and 4 bases at J, with 11 bases between the two ends. This CDR3 region has 13 residues. CDR3 residues: CASSELDADTQYF. As DNA, the CDR3 is TGTGCCAGCAGCGAGCTAGACGCAGATACGCAGTATTTT.

This clone was seen a few times. This rearrangement joins TRBV5-5 to TRBJ2-5; perhaps TRBD2 as D (6 bases). CDR1 is SGHKS and CDR2 is YYEKEE in the germline V gene (reference sequence). Trimming took off 3 bases at V and 5 bases at J, with 11 bases between the two ends. The CDR3 extends over 13 amino acids. The CDR3 reads CASSWGEWETQYF. The CDR3 nucleotides read TGTGCCAGCAGCTGGGGGGAATGGGAGACCCAGTACTTC.

The CDR3 DNA sequence: TGTGCCAGCAGCCTCGGGAGTGGGGGAGAGACCCAGTACTTC. It encodes CASSLGSGGETQYF. This chain joins TRBV7-2 and TRBJ2-5; tentatively, D is TRBD2 (6 bases). This CDR3 region has 14 residues. CDR1 and CDR2 from the germline V gene are SGHTA and FQGNSA. Deletions cut 5 bases from V and 4 bases from J, with 14 bases between.